Here is one TCR beta chain with its context. The data were obtained in a study of blood T cell repertoires in COVID-19. On the study more broadly: From the United States, Italy and Spain came samples of acute and convalescent COVID-19. Nucleic acid was either cDNA or gDNA, and it came from T cells, B-cell-depleted T cells, or PBMCs.

Study processing details: Counts of nucleated cells, estimated from reference gene primer amplification, were obtained. The data were produced by immunoSEQ multiplex PCR, yet TCRdb's version contains in-frame clones alone and is incomplete. V and J calls and clone size are given by that table; D and trimming were obtained from the DNA. The sample holds 250,000 to 350,000 clones, approximately 85% seen once. Sequences were obtained from peripheral blood. The TCR originated in a woman in her forties or fifties with acute or convalescent COVID-19.

The chain's CDR3 is CASSYGTGGINEQFF. CDR3 sequence (DNA): TGCGCCAGCAGCTACGGGACAGGAGGCATCAATGAGCAGTTCTTC. This chain connects TRBV5-1 to TRBJ2-1; 8 bases are a match to TRBD1. Trimming at V came to 3 bases and at J to 6 bases, leaving 8 bases not matched to a gene. The CDR3 is 15 residues long. Germline V gene sequence: CDR1 SGHRS, CDR2 YFSETQ.